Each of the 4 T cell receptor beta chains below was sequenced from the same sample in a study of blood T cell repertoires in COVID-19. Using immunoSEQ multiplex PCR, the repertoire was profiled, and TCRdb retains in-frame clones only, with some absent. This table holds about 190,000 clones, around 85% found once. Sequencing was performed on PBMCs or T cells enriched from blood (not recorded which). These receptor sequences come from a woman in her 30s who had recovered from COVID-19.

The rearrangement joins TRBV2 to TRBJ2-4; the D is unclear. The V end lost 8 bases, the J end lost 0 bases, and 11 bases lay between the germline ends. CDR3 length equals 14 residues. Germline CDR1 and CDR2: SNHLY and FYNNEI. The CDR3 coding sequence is TGTGCCAGCCGTGGAGATTTAGCCAAAAACATTCAGTACTTC. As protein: CASRGDLAKNIQYF. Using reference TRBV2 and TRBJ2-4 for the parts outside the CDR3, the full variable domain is EPEVTQTPSHQVTQMGQEVILRCVPISNHLYFYWYRQILGQKVEFLVSFYNNEISEKSEIFDDQFSVERPDGSNFTLKIRSTKLEDSAMYFCASRGDLAKNIQYFGAGTRLSVL.

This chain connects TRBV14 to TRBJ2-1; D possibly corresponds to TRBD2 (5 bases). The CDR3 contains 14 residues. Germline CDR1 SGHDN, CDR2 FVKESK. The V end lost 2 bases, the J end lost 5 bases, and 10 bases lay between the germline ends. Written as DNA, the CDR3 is TGTGCCAGCAGCCAACACGGACTGCACAATGAGCAGTTCTTC. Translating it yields CASSQHGLHNEQFF.

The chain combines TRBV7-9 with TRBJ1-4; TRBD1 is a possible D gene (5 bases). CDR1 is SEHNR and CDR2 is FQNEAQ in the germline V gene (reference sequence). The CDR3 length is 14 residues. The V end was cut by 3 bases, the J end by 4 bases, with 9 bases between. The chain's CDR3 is CASSFQGHNEKLFF. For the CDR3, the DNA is TGTGCCAGCAGCTTCCAGGGCCATAATGAAAAACTGTTTTTT.

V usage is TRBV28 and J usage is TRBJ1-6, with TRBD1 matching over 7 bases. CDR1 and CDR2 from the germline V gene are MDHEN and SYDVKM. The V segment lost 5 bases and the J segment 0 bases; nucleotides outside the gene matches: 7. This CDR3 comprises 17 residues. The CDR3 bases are TGTGCCAGCAGTCCGGACAGGCCCAGCTCCTATAATTCACCCCTCCACTTT. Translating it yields CASSPDRPSSYNSPLHF.